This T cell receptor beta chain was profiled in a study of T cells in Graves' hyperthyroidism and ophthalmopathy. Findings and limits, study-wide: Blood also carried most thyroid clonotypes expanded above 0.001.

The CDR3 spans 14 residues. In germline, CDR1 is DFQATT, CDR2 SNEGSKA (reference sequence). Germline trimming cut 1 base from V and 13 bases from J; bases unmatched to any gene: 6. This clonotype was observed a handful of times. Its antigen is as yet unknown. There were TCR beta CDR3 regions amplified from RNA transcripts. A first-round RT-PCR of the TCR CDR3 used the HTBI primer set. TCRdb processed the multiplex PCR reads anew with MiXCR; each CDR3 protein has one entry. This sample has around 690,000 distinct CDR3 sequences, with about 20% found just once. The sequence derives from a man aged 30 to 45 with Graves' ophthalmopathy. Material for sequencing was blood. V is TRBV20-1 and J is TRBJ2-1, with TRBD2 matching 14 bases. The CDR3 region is CSARAGTSGSFQFF. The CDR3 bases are TGCAGTGCTAGAGCCGGGACTAGCGGGAGTTTCCAGTTCTTC.